Detailed here is one T cell receptor (beta chain). This record belongs to a study of blood T cell repertoires in COVID-19. About the study: Researchers got acute and convalescent COVID-19 samples from the United States, Italy and Spain.

V lost 2 bases, J lost 8 bases, and 5 bases stayed unmatched. The CDR3 length is 14 residues. Germline values: CDR1 SGHNT, CDR2 YYREEE (reference sequence). TCRdb's table, derived via immunoSEQ multiplex PCR, lists solely in-frame clones and lacks some. The sample consists of more than 200,000 clones, 80% to 90% of them appearing once. This chain links TRBV5-4 with TRBJ2-1, with 9 bases matching TRBD1. The receptor was derived from a man between 60 and 75 years old with acute or convalescent COVID-19. The specimen was peripheral blood. The CDR3: CASSFYRGRDEQFF. In nucleotides, the CDR3 is TGTGCCAGCAGCTTCTACAGGGGGCGAGATGAGCAGTTCTTC.